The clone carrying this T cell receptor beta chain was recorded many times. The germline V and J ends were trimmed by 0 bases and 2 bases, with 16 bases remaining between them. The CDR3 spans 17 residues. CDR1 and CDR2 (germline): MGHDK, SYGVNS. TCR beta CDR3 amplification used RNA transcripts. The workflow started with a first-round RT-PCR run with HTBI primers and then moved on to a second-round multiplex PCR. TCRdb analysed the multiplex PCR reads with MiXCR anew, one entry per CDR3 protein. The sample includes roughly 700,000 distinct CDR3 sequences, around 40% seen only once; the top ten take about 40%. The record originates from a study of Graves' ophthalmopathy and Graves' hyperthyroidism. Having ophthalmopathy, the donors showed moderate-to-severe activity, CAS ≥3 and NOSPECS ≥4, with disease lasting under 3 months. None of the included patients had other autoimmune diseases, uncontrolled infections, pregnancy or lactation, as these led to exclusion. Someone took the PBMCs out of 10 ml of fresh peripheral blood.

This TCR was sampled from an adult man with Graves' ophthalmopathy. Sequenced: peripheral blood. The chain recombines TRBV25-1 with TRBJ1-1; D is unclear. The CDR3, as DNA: TGTGCCAGCAGTGAATACCTCCCCCAAGACGGAAACACTGAAGCTTTCTTT. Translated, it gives CASSEYLPQDGNTEAFF.